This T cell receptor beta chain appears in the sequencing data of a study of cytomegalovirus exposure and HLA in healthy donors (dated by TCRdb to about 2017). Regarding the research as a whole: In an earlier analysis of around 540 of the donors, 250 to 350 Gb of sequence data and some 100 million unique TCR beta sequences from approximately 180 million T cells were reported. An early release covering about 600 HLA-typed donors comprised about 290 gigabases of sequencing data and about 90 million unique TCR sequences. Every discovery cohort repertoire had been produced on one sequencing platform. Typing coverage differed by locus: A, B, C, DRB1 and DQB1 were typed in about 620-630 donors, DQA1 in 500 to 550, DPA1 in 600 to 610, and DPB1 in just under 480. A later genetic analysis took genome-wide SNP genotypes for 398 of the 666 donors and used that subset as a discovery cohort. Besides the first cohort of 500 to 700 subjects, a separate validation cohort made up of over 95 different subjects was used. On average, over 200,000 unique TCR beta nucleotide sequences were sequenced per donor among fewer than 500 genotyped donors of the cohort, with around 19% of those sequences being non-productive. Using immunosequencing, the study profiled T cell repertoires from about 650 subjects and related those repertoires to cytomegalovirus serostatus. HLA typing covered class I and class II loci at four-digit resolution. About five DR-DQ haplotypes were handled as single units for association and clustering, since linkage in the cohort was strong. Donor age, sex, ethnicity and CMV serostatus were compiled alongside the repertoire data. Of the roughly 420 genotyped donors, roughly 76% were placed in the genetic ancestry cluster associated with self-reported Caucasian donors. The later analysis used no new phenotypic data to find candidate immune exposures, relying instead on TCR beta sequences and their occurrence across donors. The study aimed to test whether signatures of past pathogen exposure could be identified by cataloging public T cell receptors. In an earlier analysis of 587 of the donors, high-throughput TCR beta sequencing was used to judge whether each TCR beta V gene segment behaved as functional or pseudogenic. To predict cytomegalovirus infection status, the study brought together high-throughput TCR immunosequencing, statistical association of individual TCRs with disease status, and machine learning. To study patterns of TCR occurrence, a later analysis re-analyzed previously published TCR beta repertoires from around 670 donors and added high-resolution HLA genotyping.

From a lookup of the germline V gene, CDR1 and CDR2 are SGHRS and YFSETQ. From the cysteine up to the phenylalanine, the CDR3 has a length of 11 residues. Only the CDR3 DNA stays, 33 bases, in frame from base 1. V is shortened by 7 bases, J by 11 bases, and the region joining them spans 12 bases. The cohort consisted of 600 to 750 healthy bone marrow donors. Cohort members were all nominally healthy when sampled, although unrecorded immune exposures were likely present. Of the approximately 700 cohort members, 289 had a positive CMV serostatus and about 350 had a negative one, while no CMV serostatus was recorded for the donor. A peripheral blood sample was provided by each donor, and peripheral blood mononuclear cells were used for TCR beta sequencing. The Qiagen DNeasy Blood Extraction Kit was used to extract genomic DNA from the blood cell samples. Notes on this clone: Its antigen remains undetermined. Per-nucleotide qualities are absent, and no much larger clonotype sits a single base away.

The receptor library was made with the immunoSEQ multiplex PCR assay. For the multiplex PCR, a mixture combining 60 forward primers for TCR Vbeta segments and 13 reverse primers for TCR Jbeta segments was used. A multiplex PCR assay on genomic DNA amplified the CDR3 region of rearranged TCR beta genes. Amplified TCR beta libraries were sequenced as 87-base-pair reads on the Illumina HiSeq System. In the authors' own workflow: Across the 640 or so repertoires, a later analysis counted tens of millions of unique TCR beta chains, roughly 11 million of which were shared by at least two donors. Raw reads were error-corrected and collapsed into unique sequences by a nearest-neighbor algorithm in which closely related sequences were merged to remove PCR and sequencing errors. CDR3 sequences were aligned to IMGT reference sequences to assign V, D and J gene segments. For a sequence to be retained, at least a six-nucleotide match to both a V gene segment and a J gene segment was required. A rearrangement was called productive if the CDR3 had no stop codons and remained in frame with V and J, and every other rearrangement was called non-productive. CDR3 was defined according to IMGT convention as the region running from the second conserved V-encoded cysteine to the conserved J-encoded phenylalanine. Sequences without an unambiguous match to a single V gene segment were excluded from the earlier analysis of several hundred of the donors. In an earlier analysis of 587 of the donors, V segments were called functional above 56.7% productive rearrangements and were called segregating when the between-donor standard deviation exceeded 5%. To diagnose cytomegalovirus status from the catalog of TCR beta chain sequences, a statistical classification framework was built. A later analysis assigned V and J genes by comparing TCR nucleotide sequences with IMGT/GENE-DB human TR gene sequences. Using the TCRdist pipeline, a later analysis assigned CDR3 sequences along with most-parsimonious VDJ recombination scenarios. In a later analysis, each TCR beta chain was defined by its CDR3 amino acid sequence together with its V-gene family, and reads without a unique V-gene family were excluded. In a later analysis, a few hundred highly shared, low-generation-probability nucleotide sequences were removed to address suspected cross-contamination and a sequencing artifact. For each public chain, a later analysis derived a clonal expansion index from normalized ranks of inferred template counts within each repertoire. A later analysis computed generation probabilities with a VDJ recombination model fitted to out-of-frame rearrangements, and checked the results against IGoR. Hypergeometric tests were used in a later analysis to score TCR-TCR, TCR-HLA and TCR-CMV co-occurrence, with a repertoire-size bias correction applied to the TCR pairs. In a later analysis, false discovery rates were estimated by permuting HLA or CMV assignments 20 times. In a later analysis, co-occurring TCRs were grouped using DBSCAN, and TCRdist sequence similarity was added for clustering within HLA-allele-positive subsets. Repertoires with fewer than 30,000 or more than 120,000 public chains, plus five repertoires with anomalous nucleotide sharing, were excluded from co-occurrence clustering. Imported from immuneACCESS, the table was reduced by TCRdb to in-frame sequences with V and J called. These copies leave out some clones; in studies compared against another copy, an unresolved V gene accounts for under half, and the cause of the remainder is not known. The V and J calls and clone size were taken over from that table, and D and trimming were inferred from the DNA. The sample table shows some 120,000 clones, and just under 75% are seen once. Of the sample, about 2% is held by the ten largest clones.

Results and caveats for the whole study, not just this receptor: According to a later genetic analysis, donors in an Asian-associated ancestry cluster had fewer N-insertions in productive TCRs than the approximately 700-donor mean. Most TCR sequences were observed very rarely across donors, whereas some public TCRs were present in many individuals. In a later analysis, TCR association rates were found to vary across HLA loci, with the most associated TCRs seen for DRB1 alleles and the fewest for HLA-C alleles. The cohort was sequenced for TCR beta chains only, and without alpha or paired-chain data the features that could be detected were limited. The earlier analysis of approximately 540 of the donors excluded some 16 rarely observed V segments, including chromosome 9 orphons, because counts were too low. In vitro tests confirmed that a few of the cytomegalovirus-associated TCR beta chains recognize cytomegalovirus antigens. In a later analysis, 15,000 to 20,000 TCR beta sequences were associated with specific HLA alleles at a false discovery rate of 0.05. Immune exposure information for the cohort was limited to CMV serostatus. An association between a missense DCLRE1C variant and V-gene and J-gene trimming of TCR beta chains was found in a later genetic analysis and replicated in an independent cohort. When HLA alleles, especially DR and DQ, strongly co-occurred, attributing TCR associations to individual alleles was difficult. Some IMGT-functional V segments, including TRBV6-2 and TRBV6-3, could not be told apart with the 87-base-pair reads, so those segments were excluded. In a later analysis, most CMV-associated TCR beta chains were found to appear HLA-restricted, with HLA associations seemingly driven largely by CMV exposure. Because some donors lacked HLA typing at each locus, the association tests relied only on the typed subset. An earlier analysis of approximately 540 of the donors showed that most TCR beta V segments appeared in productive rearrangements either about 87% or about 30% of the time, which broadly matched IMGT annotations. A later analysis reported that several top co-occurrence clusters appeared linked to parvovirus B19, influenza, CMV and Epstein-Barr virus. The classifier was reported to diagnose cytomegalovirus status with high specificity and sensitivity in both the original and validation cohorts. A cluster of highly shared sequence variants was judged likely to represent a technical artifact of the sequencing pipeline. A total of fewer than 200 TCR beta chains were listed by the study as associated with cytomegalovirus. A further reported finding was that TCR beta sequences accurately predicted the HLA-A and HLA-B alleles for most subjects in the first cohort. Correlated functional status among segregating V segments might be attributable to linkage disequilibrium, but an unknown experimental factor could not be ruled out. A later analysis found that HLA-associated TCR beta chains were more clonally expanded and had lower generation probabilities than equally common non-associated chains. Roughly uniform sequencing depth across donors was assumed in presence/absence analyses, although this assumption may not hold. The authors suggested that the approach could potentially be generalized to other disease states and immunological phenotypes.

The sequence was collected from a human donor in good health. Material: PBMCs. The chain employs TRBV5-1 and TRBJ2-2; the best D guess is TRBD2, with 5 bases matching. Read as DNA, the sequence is TGCGCCAGCTCGAGGGCAGGAGAGCTGTTTTTT. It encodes CASSRAGELFF.